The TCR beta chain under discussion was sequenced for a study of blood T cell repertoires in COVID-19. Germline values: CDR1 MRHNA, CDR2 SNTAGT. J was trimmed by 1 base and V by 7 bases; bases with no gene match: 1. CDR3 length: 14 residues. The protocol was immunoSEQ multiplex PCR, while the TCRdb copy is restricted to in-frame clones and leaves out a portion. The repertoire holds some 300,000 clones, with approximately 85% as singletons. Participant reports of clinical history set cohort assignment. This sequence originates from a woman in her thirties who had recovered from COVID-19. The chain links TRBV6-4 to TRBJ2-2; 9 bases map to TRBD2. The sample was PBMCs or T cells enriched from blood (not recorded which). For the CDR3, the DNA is TGTGCCAGCAAGACTAGCGGGAACACCGGGGAGCTGTTTTTT. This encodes CASKTSGNTGELFF.